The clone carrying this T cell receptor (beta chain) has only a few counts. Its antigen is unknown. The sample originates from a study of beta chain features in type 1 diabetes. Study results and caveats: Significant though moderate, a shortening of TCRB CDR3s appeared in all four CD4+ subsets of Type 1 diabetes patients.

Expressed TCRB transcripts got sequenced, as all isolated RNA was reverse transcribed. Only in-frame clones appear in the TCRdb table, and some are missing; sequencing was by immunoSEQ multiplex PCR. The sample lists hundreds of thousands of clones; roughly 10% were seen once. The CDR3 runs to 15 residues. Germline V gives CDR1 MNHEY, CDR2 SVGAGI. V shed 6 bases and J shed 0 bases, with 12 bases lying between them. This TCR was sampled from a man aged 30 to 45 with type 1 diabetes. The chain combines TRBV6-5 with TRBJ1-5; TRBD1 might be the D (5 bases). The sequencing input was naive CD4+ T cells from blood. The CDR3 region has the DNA TGTGCCAGCAGAACGGGCAGGGTTAGCAATCAGCCCCAGCATTTT. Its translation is CASRTGRVSNQPQHF.